The entry below gives a single T cell receptor beta chain sequence along with its context. It has no known antigen specificity. The input lacks base qualities; no much larger clone sits a single base away. These data originate in a study of T-cell memory formation after mild COVID-19 (dated by TCRdb to the early 2020s). For context, the study as a whole: TCR sequence clusters from the two donors were found to be largely donor specific. T-cell clones expanding and contracting after mild COVID-19 in two donors were tracked by longitudinal TCRalpha and TCRbeta repertoire sequencing. The cohort comprised two young, previously healthy adult volunteers, one female and one male.

From the cysteine through the phenylalanine, the CDR3 covers 13 amino acids. Left in the record is the CDR3 DNA by itself, 39 bases read in frame from the first base. Trimming costs V 0 bases and J 6 bases, and their ends lie 6 bases apart. CDR1 and CDR2, looked up from the germline V gene, are LGHNA and YNFKEQ. The research as a whole found: Some responding clones were detected in pre-infection memory, which suggested that pre-existing cross-reactive memory T cells had joined the SARS-CoV-2 response. Clones that contracted from day 15 to 85 showed balanced CD4/CD8 phenotypes, whereas a second wave of clones that expanded from day 15 to 37 leaned towards CD4+. The second-wave clones that peaked on day 37 were not confirmed to be SARS-CoV-2 specific. Contracting CD4+ clones appeared mostly in the CM and EM memory subsets, whereas CD8+ clones were enriched in EMRA. The study covered only a couple of mild cases, and larger cohorts including severe cases with pre-infection samples were considered necessary.

Sequencing relied on an Illumina NovaSeq 6000. TCRalpha and TCRbeta cDNA libraries were constructed by 5'RACE with constant-segment primers, with sample barcodes and unique molecular identifiers being introduced. Trizol reagent was used to extract RNA from every sample. Libraries were amplified in two PCR steps, with a second sample barcode and Illumina TruSeq adapters added in the second step. The libraries were sequenced on an Illumina NovaSeq using 2 x 150 bp paired-end reads. The paper's processing steps were these. The reads were demultiplexed and collapsed into UMI-guided consensus sequences using migec v1.2.7. With mixcr v2.1.11, UMI consensuses were aligned to TRA and TRB V and J templates and assembled into clonotypes. A clonotype was counted as expanded or contracted only if both edgeR and NoisET called the change significant, with noise models trained on biological replicates. For edgeR calls, a false discovery rate-adjusted p below 0.01 and a log2 fold-change threshold of 1 were applied. As an exploratory analysis of dynamics, max-normalized trajectories of the 1000 most abundant clonotypes were examined with PCA combined with hierarchical clustering. Each responding clone was given a CD4 or CD8 phenotype based on the CD4+ and CD8+ repertoires, which had been sequenced separately. The public reads were reprocessed in TCRdb via fastp at Q25 and MiXCR, keeping in-frame beta chains. Every distinct CDR3 protein forms one entry, paired with its most common genes and DNA. TCRdb's processing, not the authors', yielded these V and J calls. Present in this sample are about 55,000 distinct CDR3 sequences, around a quarter of which were seen just once. Of the sample, roughly 47% is held by the ten largest clones.

Ficoll-Paque density gradient centrifugation was used to isolate PBMCs. The sequenced sample was PBMCs or a T cell subset sorted from them (not recorded which). This receptor chain uses TRBV4-2 and TRBJ2-1; there is no confident call for the D gene. The receptor comes from a man between 18 and 29 years old who had mild COVID-19 (a few samples of this study predate the infection). The sample titles of this study are shuffled in the database, so cell type and time point are left out; the donor was told from shared clones. The CDR3 loop reads CASSQDGVNEQFF. In nucleotides, the sequence is TGTGCCAGCAGCCAAGATGGGGTCAATGAGCAGTTCTTC.